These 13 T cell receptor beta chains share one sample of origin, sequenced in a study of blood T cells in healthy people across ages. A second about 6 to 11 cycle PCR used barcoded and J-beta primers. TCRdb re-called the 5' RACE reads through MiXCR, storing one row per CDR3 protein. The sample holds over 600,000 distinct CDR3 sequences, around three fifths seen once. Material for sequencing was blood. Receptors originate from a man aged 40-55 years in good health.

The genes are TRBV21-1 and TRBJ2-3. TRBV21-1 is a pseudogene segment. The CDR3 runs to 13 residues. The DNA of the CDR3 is TGTGCCAGCAGCAAAATATGGACAGATACGCAGTATTTT. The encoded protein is CASSKIWTDTQYF.

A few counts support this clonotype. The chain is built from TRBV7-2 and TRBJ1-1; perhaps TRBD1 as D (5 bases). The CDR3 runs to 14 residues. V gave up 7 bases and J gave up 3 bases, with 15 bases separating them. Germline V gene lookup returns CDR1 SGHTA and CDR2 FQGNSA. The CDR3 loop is CASTNNRGDTEAFF. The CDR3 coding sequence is TGTGCCAGCACTAATAACCGGGGGGACACTGAAGCTTTCTTT. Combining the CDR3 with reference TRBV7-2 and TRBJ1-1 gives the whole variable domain GAGVSQSPSNKVTEKGKDVELRCDPISGHTALYWYRQSLGQGLEFLIYFQGNSAPDKSGLPSDRFSAERTGGSVSTLTIQRTQQEDSAVYLCASTNNRGDTEAFFGQGTRLTVV.

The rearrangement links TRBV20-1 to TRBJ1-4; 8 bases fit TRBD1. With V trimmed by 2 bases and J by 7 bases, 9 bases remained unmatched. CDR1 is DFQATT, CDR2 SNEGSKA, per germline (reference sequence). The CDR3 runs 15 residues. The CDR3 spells CSARSLGTGSEKLFF. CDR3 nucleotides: TGCAGTGCTAGATCCCTCGGGACAGGTTCTGAAAAACTGTTTTTT.

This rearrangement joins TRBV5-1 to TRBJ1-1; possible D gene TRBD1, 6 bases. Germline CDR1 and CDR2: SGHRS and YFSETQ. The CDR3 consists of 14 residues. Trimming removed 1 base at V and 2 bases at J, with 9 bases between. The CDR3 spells CASSLYRENTEAFF. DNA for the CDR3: TGCGCCAGCAGCTTGTACAGGGAAAACACTGAAGCTTTCTTT. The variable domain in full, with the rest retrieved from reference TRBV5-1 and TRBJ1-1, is KAGVTQTPRYLIKTRGQQVTLSCSPISGHRSVSWYQQTPGQGLQFLFEYFSETQRNKGNFPGRFSGRQFSNSRSEMNVSTLELGDSALYLCASSLYRENTEAFFGQGTRLTVV.

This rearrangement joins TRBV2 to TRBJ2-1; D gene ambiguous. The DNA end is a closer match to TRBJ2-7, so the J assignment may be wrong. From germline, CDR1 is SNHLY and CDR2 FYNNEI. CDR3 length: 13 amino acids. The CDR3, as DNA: TGTGCCAGCAGTGATTTATTCTACGATGAGCAGTACTTC. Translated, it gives CASSDLFYDEQYF.

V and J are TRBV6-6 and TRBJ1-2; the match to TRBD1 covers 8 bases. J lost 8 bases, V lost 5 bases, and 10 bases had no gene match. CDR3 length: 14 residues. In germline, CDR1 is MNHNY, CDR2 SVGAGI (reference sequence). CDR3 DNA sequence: TGTGCCAGCAGTATCGGACAGGGTTTTTCAGGCTACACCTTC. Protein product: CASSIGQGFSGYTF.

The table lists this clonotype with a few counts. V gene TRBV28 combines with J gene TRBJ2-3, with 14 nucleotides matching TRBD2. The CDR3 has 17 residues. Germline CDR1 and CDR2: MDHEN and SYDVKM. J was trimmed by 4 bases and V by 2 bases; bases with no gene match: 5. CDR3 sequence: CASSLGTSGRRSDTQYF. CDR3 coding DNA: TGTGCCAGCAGTTTAGGGACTAGCGGGAGAAGGTCAGATACGCAGTATTTT.

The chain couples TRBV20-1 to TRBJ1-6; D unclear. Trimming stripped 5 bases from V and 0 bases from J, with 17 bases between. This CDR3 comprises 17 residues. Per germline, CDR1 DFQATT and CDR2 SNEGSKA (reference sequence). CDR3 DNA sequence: TGCAGTGCTCCCTTCGCGCAGATTAGCTCCTATAATTCACCCCTCCACTTT. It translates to CSAPFAQISSYNSPLHF.

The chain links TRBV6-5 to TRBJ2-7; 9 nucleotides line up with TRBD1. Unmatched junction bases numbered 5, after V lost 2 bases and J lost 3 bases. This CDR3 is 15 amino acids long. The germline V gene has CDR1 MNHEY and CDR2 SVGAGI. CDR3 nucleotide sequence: TGTGCCAGCAGTTACACCGGGACAGGGTTCTACGAGCAGTACTTC. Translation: CASSYTGTGFYEQYF.

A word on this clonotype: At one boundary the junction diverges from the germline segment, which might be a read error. CDR3 region: CASSPGLTTATQYF. CDR3 nucleotides: TGCGCCAGCAGCCCGGGACTAACCACAGCTACGCAGTATTTT. V usage is TRBV5-1 and J usage is TRBJ2-3, with 7 bases fitting TRBD2. The CDR3 totals 14 residues. Germline values: CDR1 SGHRS, CDR2 YFSETQ.

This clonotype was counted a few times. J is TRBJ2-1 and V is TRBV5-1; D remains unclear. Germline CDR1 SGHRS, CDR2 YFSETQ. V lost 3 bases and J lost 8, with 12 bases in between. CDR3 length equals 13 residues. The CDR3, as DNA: TGCGCCAGCAGCTCCCCGCGTTCGGATGAGCAGTTCTTC. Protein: CASSSPRSDEQFF.

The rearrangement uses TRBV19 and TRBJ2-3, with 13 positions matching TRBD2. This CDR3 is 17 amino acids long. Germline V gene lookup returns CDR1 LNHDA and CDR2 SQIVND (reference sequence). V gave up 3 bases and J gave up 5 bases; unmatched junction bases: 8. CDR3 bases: TGTGCCAGTAGTATTAGAACTAGCGGGGGGGCAAGAGATACGCAGTATTTT. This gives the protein CASSIRTSGGARDTQYF.

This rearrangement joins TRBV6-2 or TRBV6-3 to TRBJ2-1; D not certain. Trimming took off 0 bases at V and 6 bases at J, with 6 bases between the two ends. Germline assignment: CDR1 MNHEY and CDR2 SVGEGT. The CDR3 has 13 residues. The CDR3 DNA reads TGTGCCAGCAGTTACTCCCCCAGCAATGAGCAGTTCTTC. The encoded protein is CASSYSPSNEQFF.